Listed here are 5 T cell receptor beta chains from one sample, sequenced in a study of blood T cell repertoires in COVID-19. Sequencing used immunoSEQ multiplex PCR; TCRdb keeps in-frame clones, though not all of them. The top ten clones hold around 10% of a sample with 100,000 to 150,000 clones, about 89% of them seen once. The sequenced sample was peripheral blood. The receptors originated from a woman in her sixties or seventies with COVID-19, enrolled during active disease.

The chain joins TRBV5-4 to TRBJ2-7; possible D gene TRBD1, 5 bases. With 3 bases removed from V and 0 bases from J, the gap between germline ends came to 10 bases. Germline CDR1 reads SGHNT; CDR2 reads YYREEE (reference sequence). This CDR3 has 14 residues. The CDR3 loop is CASSSQGSSYEQYF. DNA of the CDR3: TGTGCCAGCAGCTCTCAGGGAAGCTCCTACGAGCAGTACTTC. Drawing the rest from reference TRBV5-4 and TRBJ2-7, the complete variable domain is ETGVTQSPTHLIKTRGQQVTLRCSSQSGHNTVSWYQQALGQGPQFIFQYYREEENGRGNFPPRFSGLQFPNYSSELNVNALELDDSALYLCASSSQGSSYEQYFGPGTRLTVT.

Only one count was recorded for this clone. The rearrangement links TRBV2 to TRBJ1-1; no firm D call. Trimming pared 3 bases from V and 0 bases from J, leaving 8 bases between. The CDR3 sequence is 14 residues long. Germline V gives CDR1 SNHLY, CDR2 FYNNEI. CDR3 sequence: CASSDQNMNTEAFF. The CDR3 DNA is TGTGCCAGCAGTGACCAGAACATGAACACTGAAGCTTTCTTT. The full variable domain, with the rest looked up from reference TRBV2 and TRBJ1-1, is EPEVTQTPSHQVTQMGQEVILRCVPISNHLYFYWYRQILGQKVEFLVSFYNNEISEKSEIFDDQFSVERPDGSNFTLKIRSTKLEDSAMYFCASSDQNMNTEAFFGQGTRLTVV.

The rearrangement links TRBV28 to TRBJ2-3, with 12 bases identical to TRBD2. The length of the CDR3 is 17 residues. The germline gives CDR1 MDHEN, CDR2 SYDVKM. V was clipped by 2 bases and J by 0 bases; unmatched bases: 3. The CDR3 region has the DNA TGTGCCAGCAGTTTAGGGGGACTAGCGGGTAGCACAGATACGCAGTATTTT. Translated, it gives CASSLGGLAGSTDTQYF.

The chain joins TRBV5-1 to TRBJ2-7, with D maybe TRBD1 (6 bases). The CDR3 length is 13 residues. V dropped 2 bases and J dropped 7 bases, with 13 bases sitting between them. Germline lookup yields CDR1 SGHRS and CDR2 YFSETQ. CDR3 sequence (DNA): TGCGCCAGCAGCTTAGGACAGCGTGTGGAGCAGTACTTC. It yields the protein CASSLGQRVEQYF.

The rearrangement joins TRBV30 to TRBJ1-4; D gene ambiguous. There are 13 residues in the CDR3. V lost 4 bases and J 4 bases, leaving 10 bases between the germline ends. In germline, CDR1 is GTSNPN, CDR2 SVGIG (reference sequence). The CDR3, as DNA: TGTGCCTGGAATCGGCGGTATAATGAAAAACTGTTTTTT. Protein product: CAWNRRYNEKLFF.